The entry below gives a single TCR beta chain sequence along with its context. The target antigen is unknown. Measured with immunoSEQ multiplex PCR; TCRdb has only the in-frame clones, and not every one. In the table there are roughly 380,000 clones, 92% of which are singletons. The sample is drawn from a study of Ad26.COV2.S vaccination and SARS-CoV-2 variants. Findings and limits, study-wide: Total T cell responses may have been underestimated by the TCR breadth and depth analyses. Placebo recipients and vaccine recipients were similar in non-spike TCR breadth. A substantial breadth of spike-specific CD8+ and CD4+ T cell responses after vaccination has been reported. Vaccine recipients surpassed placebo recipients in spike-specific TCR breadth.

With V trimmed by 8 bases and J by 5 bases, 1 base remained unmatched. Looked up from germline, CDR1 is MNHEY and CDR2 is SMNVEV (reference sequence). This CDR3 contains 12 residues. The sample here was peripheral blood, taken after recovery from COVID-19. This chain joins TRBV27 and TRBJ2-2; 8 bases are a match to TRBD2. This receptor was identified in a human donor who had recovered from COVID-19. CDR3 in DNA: TGTGCCAGCGTAGCGGGGACCGGGGAGCTGTTTTTT. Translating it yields CASVAGTGELFF.